Below are 2 T cell receptor beta chains sequenced from a single sample in a study of memory CD4+ T cells and cytomegalovirus serostatus (dated by TCRdb to about 2019). Preparation of the library involved the immunoSEQ multiplex PCR assay. The table was pulled from immuneACCESS by TCRdb, which kept in-frame rearrangements only. Such tables lose some clones; where checked, under half of the loss comes from unresolved V genes, and the rest has no known cause. Here the sample has about 82,000 clones; approximately 80% occur a single time. Of the sample, less than 0.9% falls within the top ten clones. A FACSAria II was used to sort memory CD4+ T cells, defined as single viable CD3+CD4+CD8-CD45RO+ cells. Sequenced material: memory CD4+ T cells from blood. Every receptor here comes from an adult in good health and CMV-seronegative.

V and J are TRBV6-5 and TRBJ1-4, with 8 nucleotides matching TRBD1. Germline values: CDR1 MNHEY, CDR2 SVGAGI. The ends lost 6 bases at V and 5 bases at J; junction bases unmatched: 5. The CDR3 covers 14 residues. In DNA, the CDR3 is TGTGCCAGCAGAAAGACAGGGGAGAATGAAAAACTGTTTTTT. As protein: CASRKTGENEKLFF.

The rearrangement links TRBV7-8 to TRBJ2-5, with 7 bases aligning to TRBD2. Germline CDR1 reads SGHVS; CDR2 reads FQNEAQ. There are 15 residues in the CDR3. The trim removed 7 bases at V and 7 bases at J, leaving 15 bases unmatched. The CDR3 bases are TGTGCCAGCAACCGGGGATCAGGGCTAGCGGCGACCCAGTACTTC. Protein sequence: CASNRGSGLAATQYF.